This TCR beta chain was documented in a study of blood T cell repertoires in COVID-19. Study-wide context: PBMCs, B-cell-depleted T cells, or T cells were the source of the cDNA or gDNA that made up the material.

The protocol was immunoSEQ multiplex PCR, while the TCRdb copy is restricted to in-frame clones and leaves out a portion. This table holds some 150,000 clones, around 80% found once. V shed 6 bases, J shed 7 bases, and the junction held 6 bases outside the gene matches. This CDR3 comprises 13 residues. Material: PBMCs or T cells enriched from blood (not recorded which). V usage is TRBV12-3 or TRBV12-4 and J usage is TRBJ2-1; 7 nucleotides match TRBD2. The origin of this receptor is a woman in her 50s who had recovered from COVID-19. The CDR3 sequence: CASSRGGWNEQFF. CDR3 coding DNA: TGTGCCAGCAGCCGCGGGGGTTGGAATGAGCAGTTCTTC.